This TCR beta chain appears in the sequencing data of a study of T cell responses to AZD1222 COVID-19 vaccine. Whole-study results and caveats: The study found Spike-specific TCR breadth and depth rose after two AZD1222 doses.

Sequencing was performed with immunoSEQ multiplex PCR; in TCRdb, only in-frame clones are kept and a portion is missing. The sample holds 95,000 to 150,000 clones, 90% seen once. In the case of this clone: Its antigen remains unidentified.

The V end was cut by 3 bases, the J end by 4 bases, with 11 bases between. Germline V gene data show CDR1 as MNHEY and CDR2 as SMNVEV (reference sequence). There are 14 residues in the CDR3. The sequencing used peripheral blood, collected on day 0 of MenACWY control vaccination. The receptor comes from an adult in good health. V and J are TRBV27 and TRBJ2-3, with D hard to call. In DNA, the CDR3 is TGTGCCAGCAGTTTCCTCGGGCCGGCAGATACGCAGTATTTT. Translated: CASSFLGPADTQYF.